This T cell receptor (beta chain) was profiled in a study of lymphopenia after photon versus proton radiotherapy. This CDR3 has 16 amino acids. The protocol was immunoSEQ multiplex PCR, while the TCRdb copy is restricted to in-frame clones and leaves out a portion. This table holds 50,000 to 60,000 clones, more than 90% found once. This chain connects TRBV12-1 to TRBJ2-6; the table's D call, TRBD1, was not checked against the DNA. TRBV12-1 is a recognized pseudogene. The sequenced sample was peripheral blood, obtained from a patient treated with photon-based radiotherapy. The receptor was isolated from a woman aged 40 to 50 with cholangiocarcinoma. The CDR3 here is CASSTIGQSRANVLTF. CDR3 bases: TGTGCCAGCAGCACAATAGGACAAAGTCGGGCCAACGTCCTGACTTTC.